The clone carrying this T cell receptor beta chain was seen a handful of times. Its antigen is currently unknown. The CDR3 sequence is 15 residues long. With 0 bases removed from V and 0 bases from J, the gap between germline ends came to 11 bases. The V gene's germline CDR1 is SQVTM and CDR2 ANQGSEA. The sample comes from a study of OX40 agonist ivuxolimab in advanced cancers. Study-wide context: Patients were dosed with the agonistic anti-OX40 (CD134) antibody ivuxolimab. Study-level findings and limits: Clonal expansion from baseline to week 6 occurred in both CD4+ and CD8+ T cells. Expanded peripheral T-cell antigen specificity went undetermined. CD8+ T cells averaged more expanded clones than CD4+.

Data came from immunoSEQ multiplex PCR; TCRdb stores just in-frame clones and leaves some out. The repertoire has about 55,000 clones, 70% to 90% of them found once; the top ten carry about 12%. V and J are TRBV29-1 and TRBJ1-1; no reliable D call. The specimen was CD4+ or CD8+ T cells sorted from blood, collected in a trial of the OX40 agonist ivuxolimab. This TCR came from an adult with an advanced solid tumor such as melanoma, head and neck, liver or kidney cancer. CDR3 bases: TGCAGCGTTGAAGATCCGCGACACTTGAACACTGAAGCTTTCTTT. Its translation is CSVEDPRHLNTEAFF. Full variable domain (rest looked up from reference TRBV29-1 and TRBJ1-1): SAVISQKPSRDICQRGTSLTIQCQVDSQVTMMFWYRQQPGQSLTLIATANQGSEATYESGFVIDKFPISRPNLTFSTLTVSNMSPEDSSIYLCSVEDPRHLNTEAFFGQGTRLTVV.